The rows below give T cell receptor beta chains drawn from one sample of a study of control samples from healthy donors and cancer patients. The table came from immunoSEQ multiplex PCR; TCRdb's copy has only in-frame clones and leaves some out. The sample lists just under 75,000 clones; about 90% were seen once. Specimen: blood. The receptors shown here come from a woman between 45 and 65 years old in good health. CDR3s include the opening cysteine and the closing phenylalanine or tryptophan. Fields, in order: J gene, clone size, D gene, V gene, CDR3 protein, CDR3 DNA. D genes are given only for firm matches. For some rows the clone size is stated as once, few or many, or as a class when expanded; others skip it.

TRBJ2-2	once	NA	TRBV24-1	CATSAGSGELFF	TGTGCCACCAGTGCGGGTTCCGGGGAGCTGTTTTTT
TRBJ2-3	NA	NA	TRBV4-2	CASSRGGADTQYF	TGTGCCAGCAGCCGAGGGGGGGCAGATACGCAGTATTTT
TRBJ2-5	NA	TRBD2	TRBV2	CASRLRAGARETQYF	TGTGCCAGCAGACTCCGAGCGGGAGCACGAGAGACCCAGTACTTC
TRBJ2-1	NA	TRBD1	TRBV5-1	CASSGQTGLFRNEQFF	TGCGCCAGCAGCGGCCAGACAGGGCTTTTTCGGAATGAGCAGTTCTTC
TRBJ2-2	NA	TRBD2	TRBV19	CASSIEGLAINTGELFF	TGTGCCAGTAGTATAGAAGGACTAGCGATAAACACCGGGGAGCTGTTTTTT
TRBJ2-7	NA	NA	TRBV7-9	CASSAGQPLREQYF	TGTGCCAGCAGCGCAGGACAGCCCCTTCGTGAGCAGTACTTC
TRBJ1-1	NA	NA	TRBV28	CASSTTANTEAFF	TGTGCCAGCAGCACGACAGCGAACACTGAAGCTTTCTTT
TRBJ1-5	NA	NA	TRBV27	CASSPHRDVDPQHF	TGTGCCAGCAGTCCCCACAGGGACGTGGATCCCCAGCATTTT
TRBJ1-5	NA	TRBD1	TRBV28	CASSPRTGGRNQPQHF	TGTGCCAGCAGTCCCAGGACAGGGGGACGTAATCAGCCCCAGCATTTT
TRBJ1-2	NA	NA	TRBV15	CATTDQSLSYTF	TGTGCCACCACCGATCAATCTCTTAGCTACACCTTC
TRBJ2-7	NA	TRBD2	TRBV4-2	CASSHNLLAGGTNEQYF	TGTGCCAGCAGCCACAACCTACTAGCGGGCGGGACTAACGAGCAGTACTTC
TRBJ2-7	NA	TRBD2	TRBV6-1	CASSEGTSGTLYEQYF	TGTGCCAGCAGTGAGGGGACTAGCGGGACACTCTACGAGCAGTACTTC
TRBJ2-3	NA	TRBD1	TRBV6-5	CASSLSTGEDTQYF	TGTGCCAGCAGTCTCTCCACAGGGGAAGATACGCAGTATTTT
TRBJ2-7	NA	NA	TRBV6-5	CASRQLGPSSYEQYF	TGTGCCAGCAGGCAACTCGGACCGAGCTCCTACGAGCAGTACTTC
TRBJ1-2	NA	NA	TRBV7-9	CASSLQEKGYTF	TGTGCCAGCAGCTTACAGGAAAAGGGCTACACCTTC
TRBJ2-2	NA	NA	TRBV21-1	CASSKALLGAGGDAGELFF	TGTGCCAGCAGCAAAGCGCTTTTGGGGGCGGGCGGGGACGCCGGGGAGCTGTTTTTT
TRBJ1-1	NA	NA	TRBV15	CATSRGDRMNTEAFF	TGTGCCACCAGCAGAGGTGACAGGATGAACACTGAAGCTTTCTTT
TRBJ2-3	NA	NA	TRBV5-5	CASSPRWGAQGDTQYF	TGTGCCAGCAGCCCTCGTTGGGGGGCGCAAGGAGATACGCAGTATTTT
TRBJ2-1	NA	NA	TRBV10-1	CASSDRGYNEQFF	TGCGCCAGCAGTGACAGGGGATACAATGAGCAGTTCTTC
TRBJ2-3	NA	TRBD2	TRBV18	CASSPGLAGADTQYF	TGTGCCAGCTCACCGGGCCTAGCGGGAGCAGATACGCAGTATTTT
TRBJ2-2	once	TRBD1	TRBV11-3	CASSLVGGGTGELFF	TGTGCCAGCAGCTTAGTAGGGGGCGGAACCGGGGAGCTGTTTTTT
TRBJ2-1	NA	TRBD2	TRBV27	CASKPPGGTSGRAGSRVRFF	TGTGCCAGCAAACCCCCAGGGGGGACTAGCGGGAGGGCCGGGTCTAGGGTCCGGTTCTTC
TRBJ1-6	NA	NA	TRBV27	CASTGVYNSPLHF	TGTGCCAGCACGGGAGTCTATAATTCACCCCTCCACTTT
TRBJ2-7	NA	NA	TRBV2	CASGTRGYEQYF	TGTGCCAGCGGAACGCGGGGCTACGAGCAGTACTTC
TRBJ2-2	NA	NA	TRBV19	CASSTDRLNTGGLFF	TGTGCCAGTAGTACAGACAGGCTAAACACCGGGGGGCTGTTTTTT
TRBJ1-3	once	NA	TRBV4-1	CASSLQTGSGNTIYF	TGCGCCAGCTCTCTTCAAACAGGGTCCGGAAACACCATATATTTT
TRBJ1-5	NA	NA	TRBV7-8	CASSLRGDVKHF	TGTGCCAGCAGCTTACGGGGGGATGTAAAGCATTTT
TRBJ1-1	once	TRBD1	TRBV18	CASSPTGQGAEAFF	TGTGCCAGCTCACCGACGGGACAGGGGGCTGAAGCTTTCTTT
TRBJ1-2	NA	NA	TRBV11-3	CASRFPDSFYGYTF	TGTGCCAGCCGGTTCCCGGACAGCTTTTATGGCTACACCTTC
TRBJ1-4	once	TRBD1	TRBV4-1	CASSQRGQTNLAGEKLFF	TGCGCCAGCAGCCAGCGGGGACAGACTAATCTAGCAGGTGAAAAACTGTTTTTT
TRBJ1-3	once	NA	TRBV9	CASSVGFAGNTIYF	TGTGCCAGCAGCGTTGGATTCGCTGGAAACACCATATATTTT
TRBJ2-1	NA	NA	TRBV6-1	CASSEGGRDNEQFF	TGTGCCAGCAGTGAAGGCGGCAGGGATAATGAGCAGTTCTTC
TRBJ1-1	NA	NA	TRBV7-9	CASSLEGKGEAFF	TGTGCCAGCAGCTTAGAAGGGAAAGGTGAAGCTTTCTTT
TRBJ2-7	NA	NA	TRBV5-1	CASSPIPGTTPYEQYF	TGCGCCAGCAGCCCAATCCCAGGAACAACACCCTACGAGCAGTACTTC
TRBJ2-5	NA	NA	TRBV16	CASSQFLSSTYQETQYF	TGTGCCAGCAGCCAATTCCTGTCATCGACTTACCAAGAGACCCAGTACTTC
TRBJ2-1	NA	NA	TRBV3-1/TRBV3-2	CASSQDPDCEQFF	TGTGCCAGCAGCCAAGATCCCGACTGTGAGCAGTTCTTC
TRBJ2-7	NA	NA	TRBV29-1	CSVEDPVGAGEQYF	TGCAGCGTTGAAGACCCCGTTGGGGCGGGCGAGCAGTACTTC
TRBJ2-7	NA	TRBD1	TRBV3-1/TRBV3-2	CASSQGQGTYEQYF	TGTGCCAGCAGCCAGGGACAGGGAACCTACGAGCAGTACTTC
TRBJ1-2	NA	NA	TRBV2	CASSESLRTNYGYTF	TGTGCCAGCAGTGAATCCCTAAGGACGAACTATGGCTACACCTTC
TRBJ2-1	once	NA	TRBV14	CASSRSGPYNEQFF	TGTGCCAGCAGCCGAAGCGGACCTTACAATGAGCAGTTCTTC
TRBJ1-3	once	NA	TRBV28	CASSAEGNTIYF	TGTGCCAGCAGTGCGGAAGGAAACACCATATATTTT
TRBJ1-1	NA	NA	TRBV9	CARRQGVSEAFF	TGTGCCAGAAGGCAGGGTGTCTCTGAAGCTTTCTTT
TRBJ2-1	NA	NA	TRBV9	CASSVGTGNNEQFF	TGTGCCAGCAGCGTAGGGACTGGTAACAATGAGCAGTTCTTC
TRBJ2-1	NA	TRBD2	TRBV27	CASSRGLAGGLEQFF	TGTGCCAGCAGCAGGGGACTAGCGGGTGGTCTTGAGCAGTTCTTC
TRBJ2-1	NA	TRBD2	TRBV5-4	CAISTSGRGEQFF	TGTGCCATCTCGACTAGCGGGAGAGGTGAGCAGTTCTTC
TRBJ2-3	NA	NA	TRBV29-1	CSVEVSSTDTQYF	TGCAGCGTTGAGGTCAGCTCCACAGATACGCAGTATTTT
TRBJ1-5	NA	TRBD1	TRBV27	CASSTRGTGNQPQHF	TGTGCCAGCTCGACCCGGGGGACAGGGAATCAGCCCCAGCATTTT
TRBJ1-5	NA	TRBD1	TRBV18	CASSPKTGGPNQPQHF	TGTGCCAGCTCACCAAAGACAGGGGGTCCCAATCAGCCCCAGCATTTT
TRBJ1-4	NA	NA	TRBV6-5	CASTTSGFNEKLFF	TGTGCCAGCACCACGTCGGGATTTAATGAAAAACTGTTTTTT
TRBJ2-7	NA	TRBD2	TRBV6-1	CASSEGREAEQYF	TGTGCCAGCAGTGAAGGCCGGGAGGCCGAGCAGTACTTC
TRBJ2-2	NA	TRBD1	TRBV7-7	CASTGDTGELFF	TGTGCTAGCACAGGGGACACCGGGGAGCTGTTTTTT